Below, one TCR beta chain is given with its context. Its antigen is unidentified. Unique molecular identifiers tagged the TCRbeta library. TCRdb fed the PCR reads into MiXCR, producing one record per CDR3 protein. The sample has 700,000 to 850,000 distinct CDR3 sequences, around 15% seen once. This sample was included in a study of T-cell reconstitution after alpha-beta-depleted transplantation in children. Notes on the study in general: Reportedly, roughly two months post-transplant, alpha-beta T cells arose from several hundred expanded graft clones. After one year, T-cell counts and TCRbeta diversity mostly came from new T cells.

CDR1 and CDR2 (germline): MNHEY, SMNVEV (reference sequence). V lost 10 bases, J lost 4 bases, and 14 bases lay in between. The CDR3 extends over 13 amino acids. This specimen consisted of PBMCs, mostly from graft donor cells, obtained 360 days after TCRalphabeta/CD19-depleted stem cell transplant. The TCR originated in a male patient younger than 18 who had a stem cell transplant for acute lymphoblastic leukemia, so the T cells may come from the graft donor. The genes are TRBV27 and TRBJ2-1; D perhaps matches TRBD2 (6 bases). The CDR3 DNA reads as TGTGCCACCACTCTTAGCGGATACAATGAGCAGTTCTTC. Translated, it gives CATTLSGYNEQFF.